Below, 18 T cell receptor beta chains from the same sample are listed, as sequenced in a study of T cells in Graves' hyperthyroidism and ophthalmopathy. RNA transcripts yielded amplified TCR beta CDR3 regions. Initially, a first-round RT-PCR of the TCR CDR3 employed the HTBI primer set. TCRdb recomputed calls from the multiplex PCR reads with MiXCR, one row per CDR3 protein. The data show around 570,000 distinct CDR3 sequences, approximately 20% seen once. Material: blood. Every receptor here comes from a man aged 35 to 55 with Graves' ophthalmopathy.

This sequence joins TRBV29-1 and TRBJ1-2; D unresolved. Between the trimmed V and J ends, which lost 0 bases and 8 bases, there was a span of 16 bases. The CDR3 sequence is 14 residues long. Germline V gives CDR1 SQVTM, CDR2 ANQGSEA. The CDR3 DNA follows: TGCAGCGTTGAAGATATGCGGTTGGAGTGGGGCTACACCTTC. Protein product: CSVEDMRLEWGYTF.

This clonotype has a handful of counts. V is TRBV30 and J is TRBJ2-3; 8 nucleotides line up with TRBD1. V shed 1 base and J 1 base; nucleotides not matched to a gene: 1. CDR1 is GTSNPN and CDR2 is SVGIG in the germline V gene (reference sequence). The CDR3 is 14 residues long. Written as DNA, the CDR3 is TGTGCCTGGAGTGAGGACAGGGGCACAGATACGCAGTATTTT. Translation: CAWSEDRGTDTQYF.

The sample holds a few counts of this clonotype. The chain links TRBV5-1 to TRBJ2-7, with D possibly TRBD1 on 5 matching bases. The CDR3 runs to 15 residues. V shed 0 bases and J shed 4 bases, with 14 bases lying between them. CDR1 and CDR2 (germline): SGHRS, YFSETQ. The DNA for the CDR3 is TGCGCCAGCAGCTTGGGGGGCCTCGGTCCATACGAGCAGTACTTC. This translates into CASSLGGLGPYEQYF.

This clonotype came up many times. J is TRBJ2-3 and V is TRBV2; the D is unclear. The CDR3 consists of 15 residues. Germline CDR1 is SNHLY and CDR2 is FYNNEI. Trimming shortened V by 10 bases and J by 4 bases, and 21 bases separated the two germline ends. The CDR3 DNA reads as TGTGCCACTAAAGGGCGGAGAATCCCCCCAGATACGCAGTATTTT. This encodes CATKGRRIPPDTQYF. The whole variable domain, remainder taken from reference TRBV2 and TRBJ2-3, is EPEVTQTPSHQVTQMGQEVILRCVPISNHLYFYWYRQILGQKVEFLVSFYNNEISEKSEIFDDQFSVERPDGSNFTLKIRSTKLEDSAMYFCATKGRRIPPDTQYFGPGTRLTVL.

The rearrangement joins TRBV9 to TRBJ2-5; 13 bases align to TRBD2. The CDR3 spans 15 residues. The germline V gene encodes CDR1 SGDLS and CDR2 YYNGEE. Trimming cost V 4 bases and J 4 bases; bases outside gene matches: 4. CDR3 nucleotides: TGTGCCAGCAGCAACCGACTAGCGGGAGGAGAGACCCAGTACTTC. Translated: CASSNRLAGGETQYF.

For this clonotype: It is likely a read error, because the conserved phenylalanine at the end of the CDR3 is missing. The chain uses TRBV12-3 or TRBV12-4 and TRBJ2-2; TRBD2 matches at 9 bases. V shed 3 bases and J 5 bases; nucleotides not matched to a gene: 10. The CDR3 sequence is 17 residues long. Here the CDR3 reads CASSFQRLAGTTGELFS. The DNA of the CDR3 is TGTGCCAGCAGTTTTCAGCGGCTAGCGGGAACAACCGGGGAGCTGTTTTCT.

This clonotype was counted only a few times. CDR3 protein: CASSLGVWDEQYF. Written as DNA, the CDR3 is TGCGCCAGCAGCTTAGGGGTTTGGGACGAGCAGTACTTC. J is TRBJ2-7 and V is TRBV5-1; possible D gene TRBD1, 5 bases. The CDR3 consists of 13 residues. The germline V gene has CDR1 SGHRS and CDR2 YFSETQ. Trimming shortened V by 2 bases and J by 5 bases, and 11 bases separated the two germline ends.

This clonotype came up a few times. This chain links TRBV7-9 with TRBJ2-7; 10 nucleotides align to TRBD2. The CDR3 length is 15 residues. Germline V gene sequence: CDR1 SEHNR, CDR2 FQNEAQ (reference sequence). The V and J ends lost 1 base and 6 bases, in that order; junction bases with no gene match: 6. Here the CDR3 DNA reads TGTGCCAGCAGCTTAGGGCTAGCGGGAGAGGTCGAGCAGTACTTC. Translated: CASSLGLAGEVEQYF.

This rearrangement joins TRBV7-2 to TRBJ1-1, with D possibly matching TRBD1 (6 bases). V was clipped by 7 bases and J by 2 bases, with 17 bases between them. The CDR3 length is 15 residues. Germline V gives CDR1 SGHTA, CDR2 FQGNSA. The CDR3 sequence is CASIPQVGANTEAFF. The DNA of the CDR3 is TGTGCCAGCATTCCCCAGGTGGGGGCAAACACTGAAGCTTTCTTT.

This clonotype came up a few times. The CDR3 spells CASSTSGGEGYTF. CDR3 in DNA: TGTGCCAGCAGCACCAGCGGGGGCGAGGGCTACACCTTC. V gene TRBV11-1 combines with J gene TRBJ1-2; D might be TRBD1 (6 bases). The germline V gene encodes CDR1 SGHAT and CDR2 FQDESV (reference sequence). The CDR3 covers 13 residues. V was shortened by 5 bases and J by 8 bases, with 15 bases between the two germline ends.

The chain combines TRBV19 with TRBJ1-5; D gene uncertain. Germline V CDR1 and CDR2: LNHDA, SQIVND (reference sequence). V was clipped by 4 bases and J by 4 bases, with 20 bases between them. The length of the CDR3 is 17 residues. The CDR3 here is CASSTLTHGKVNQPQHF. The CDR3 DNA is TGTGCCAGTAGTACCCTAACCCACGGAAAGGTAAATCAGCCCCAGCATTTT.

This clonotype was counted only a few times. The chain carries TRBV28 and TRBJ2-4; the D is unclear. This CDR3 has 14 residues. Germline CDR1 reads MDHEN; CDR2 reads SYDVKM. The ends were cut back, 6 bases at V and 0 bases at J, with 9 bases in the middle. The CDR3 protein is CASRARLAKNIQYF. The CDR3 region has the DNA TGTGCCAGCAGGGCCCGGCTAGCCAAAAACATTCAGTACTTC.

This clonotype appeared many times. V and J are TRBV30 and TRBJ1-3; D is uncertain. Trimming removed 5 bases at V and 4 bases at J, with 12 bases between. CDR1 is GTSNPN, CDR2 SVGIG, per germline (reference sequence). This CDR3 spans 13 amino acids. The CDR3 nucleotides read TGTGCCTGGTCTGACCGCCCGGGAAACACCATATATTTT. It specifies CAWSDRPGNTIYF.

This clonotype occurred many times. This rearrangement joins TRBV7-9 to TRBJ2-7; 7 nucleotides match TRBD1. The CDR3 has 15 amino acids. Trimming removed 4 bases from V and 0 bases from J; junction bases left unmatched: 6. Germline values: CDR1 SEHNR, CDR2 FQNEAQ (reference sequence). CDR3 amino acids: CASSSTGTASYEQYF. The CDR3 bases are TGTGCCAGCAGCTCCACCGGGACAGCCTCCTACGAGCAGTACTTC.

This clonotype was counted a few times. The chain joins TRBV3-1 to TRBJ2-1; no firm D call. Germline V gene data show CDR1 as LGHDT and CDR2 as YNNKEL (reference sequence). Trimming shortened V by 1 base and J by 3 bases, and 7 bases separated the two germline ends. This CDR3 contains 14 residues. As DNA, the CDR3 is TGTGCCAGCAGCCAAGCCCACAACTACAATGAGCAGTTCTTC. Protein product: CASSQAHNYNEQFF.

The CDR3 is CASSPLETGGIEQYF. The CDR3 DNA follows: TGCGCCAGCAGCCCCTTGGAGACAGGGGGCATCGAGCAGTACTTC. The V and J genes are TRBV4-1 and TRBJ2-7, with TRBD1 identical over 10 bases. The CDR3 consists of 15 residues. Trimming cost V 4 bases and J 6 bases; bases outside gene matches: 9. Germline values: CDR1 MGHRA, CDR2 YSYEKL.

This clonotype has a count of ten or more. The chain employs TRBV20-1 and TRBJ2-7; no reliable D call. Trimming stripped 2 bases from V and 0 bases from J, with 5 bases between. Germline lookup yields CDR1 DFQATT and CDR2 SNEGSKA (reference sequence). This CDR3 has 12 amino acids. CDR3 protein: CSARSRSYEQYF. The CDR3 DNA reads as TGCAGTGCTAGAAGCCGCTCCTACGAGCAGTACTTC.

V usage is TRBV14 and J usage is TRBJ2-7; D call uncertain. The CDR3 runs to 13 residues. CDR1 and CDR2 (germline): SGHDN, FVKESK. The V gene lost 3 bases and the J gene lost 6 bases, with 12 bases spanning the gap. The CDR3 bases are TGTGCCAGCAGCCATTTACGCTGGGTCGAGCAGTACTTC. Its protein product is CASSHLRWVEQYF.